A selection of T cell receptor beta chains follows, all from one sample in a study of memory CD4+ T cells and cytomegalovirus serostatus. This table comes from immunoSEQ multiplex PCR, and its TCRdb copy is limited to in-frame clones, with some not included. Of 30,000 to 40,000 clones in the sample, nearly 80% were seen once. Sequencing used memory CD4+ T cells from blood. These receptors came from an adult in good health and CMV-seronegative. Each CDR3 is given with its conserved first and last residue. D genes are given only for firm matches. Some rows mark clone size as missing; the rest say once, few, many or name a class of expanded clone.

J gene: TRBJ1-1; clone size: few; V gene: TRBV6-1; D gene: TRBD1; CDR3 protein: CATNRGQTEAFF; CDR3 DNA: TGTGCCACTAATAGGGGGCAGACTGAAGCTTTCTTT
J gene: TRBJ1-5; clone size: .; V gene: TRBV7-9; D gene: .; CDR3 protein: CASSFVRPGQGMFQPQHF; CDR3 DNA: TGTGCCAGCAGCTTCGTCCGTCCCGGGCAGGGAATGTTTCAGCCCCAGCATTTT
J gene: TRBJ2-1; clone size: .; V gene: TRBV2; D gene: .; CDR3 protein: CASSGQSEQFF; CDR3 DNA: TGTGCCAGCAGTGGGCAGTCTGAGCAGTTCTTC
J gene: TRBJ2-5; clone size: few; V gene: TRBV7-9; D gene: .; CDR3 protein: CASSLSLRDETQYF; CDR3 DNA: TGTGCCAGCAGCTTGTCCCTTAGGGATGAGACCCAGTACTTC
J gene: TRBJ2-6; clone size: .; V gene: TRBV11-3; D gene: .; CDR3 protein: CASSRGRRHSGANVLTF; CDR3 DNA: TGTGCCAGCAGTAGGGGACGGAGGCACTCTGGGGCCAACGTCCTGACTTTC
J gene: TRBJ1-5; clone size: .; V gene: TRBV15; D gene: TRBD1; CDR3 protein: CATSIDRVQPQHF; CDR3 DNA: TGTGCCACCAGCATAGACAGGGTCCAGCCCCAGCATTTT
J gene: TRBJ1-5; clone size: .; V gene: TRBV5-6; D gene: .; CDR3 protein: CASSLAGSGQPQHF; CDR3 DNA: TGTGCCAGCAGCTTGGCAGGGTCGGGACAGCCCCAGCATTTT
J gene: TRBJ1-4; clone size: .; V gene: TRBV25-1; D gene: TRBD1; CDR3 protein: CASSERTGVATNEKLFF; CDR3 DNA: TGTGCCAGCAGTGAAAGGACAGGGGTTGCAACTAATGAAAAACTGTTTTTT
J gene: TRBJ2-1; clone size: .; V gene: TRBV30; D gene: .; CDR3 protein: CAWSVVGGPGLTEQFF; CDR3 DNA: TGTGCCTGGAGTGTAGTCGGGGGGCCCGGTTTGACTGAGCAGTTCTTC
J gene: TRBJ1-1; clone size: .; V gene: TRBV28; D gene: .; CDR3 protein: CASRHRDGAFF; CDR3 DNA: TGTGCCAGCAGACACAGGGACGGAGCTTTCTTT
J gene: TRBJ2-3; clone size: .; V gene: TRBV4-1; D gene: .; CDR3 protein: CASSQEPIGPGGVDTQYF; CDR3 DNA: TGCGCCAGCAGCCAAGAACCAATAGGGCCAGGGGGGGTAGATACGCAGTATTTT
J gene: TRBJ1-1; clone size: .; V gene: TRBV5-1; D gene: TRBD1; CDR3 protein: CASSSEQGRTEAFF; CDR3 DNA: TGCGCCAGCAGCTCCGAACAGGGGAGGACTGAAGCTTTCTTT
J gene: TRBJ2-7; clone size: .; V gene: TRBV5-1; D gene: TRBD1; CDR3 protein: CASSPWGTGTYEQYF; CDR3 DNA: TGCGCCAGCAGCCCCTGGGGGACAGGGACCTACGAGCAGTACTTC
J gene: TRBJ2-7; clone size: .; V gene: TRBV18; D gene: TRBD1; CDR3 protein: CASSPPGSGTGGYEQYF; CDR3 DNA: TGTGCCAGCTCACCACCGGGTTCCGGGACAGGGGGTTACGAGCAGTACTTC